This entry features one T cell receptor (beta chain) sequence. The antigen remains unidentified. This table comes from immunoSEQ multiplex PCR, and its TCRdb copy is limited to in-frame clones, with some not included. The sample includes roughly 86,000 clones, 80% to 95% of them seen just once. Mixed chimerism was transient after nonmyeloablative marrow transplants from related graft donors. Unstimulated Tregs (CD4+CD25+CD127-) and CD4+CD25- non-Tregs were sorted from PBMCs. These data come from a study of Tregs in tolerant kidney transplant recipients. Whole-study findings and limits: The small number of patients limits these findings pending further validation. No direct test of biological reproducibility was done here.

This CDR3 region has 18 residues. Germline V gene lookup returns CDR1 MGHRA and CDR2 YSYEKL. Trimming took 1 base from V and 6 from J; bases not matched to a gene: 14. The rearrangement links TRBV4-1 to TRBJ1-4; 7 bases are a match to TRBD1. This receptor was obtained from a human patient who received a combined kidney and bone marrow transplant. T cells may partly derive from the graft donor. Sample: CD4+ T cells from blood (PBMCs), taken 12 months after the transplant. As DNA, the CDR3 is TGCGCCAGCAGCCAAGCCTGGAGAAACCGGGACAGAGATGAAAAACTGTTTTTT. Amino acid sequence: CASSQAWRNRDRDEKLFF.